This T cell receptor beta chain was sequenced in a study of T cells in Graves' hyperthyroidism and ophthalmopathy. In its sample, this clonotype was seen many times. RNA transcripts yielded amplified TCR beta CDR3 regions. HTBI primers were employed in a first-round RT-PCR of the TCR CDR3. TCRdb reanalysed the multiplex PCR reads using MiXCR and keeps one entry per CDR3 protein. The data show around 720,000 distinct CDR3 sequences, 30% to 40% seen once. Fresh peripheral blood, roughly 9.6 ml, was the source of the PBMCs. V was shortened by 9 bases and J by 0 bases, with 6 bases between the two germline ends. The length of the CDR3 is 13 residues. The germline CDR1 and CDR2 sequences are SGHTA and FQGNSA.

The V and J genes are TRBV7-2 and TRBJ2-6, with D hard to call. This sequence originates from a woman aged 40 to 50 with Graves' hyperthyroidism. Sequencing was carried out using blood. The CDR3 loop is CASGHSGANVLTF. The DNA of the CDR3 is TGTGCCAGTGGCCACTCTGGGGCCAACGTCCTGACTTTC.